The T cell receptor (beta chain) under discussion was sequenced for a study of T cell responses to AZD1222 COVID-19 vaccine. The protocol was immunoSEQ multiplex PCR, while the TCRdb copy is restricted to in-frame clones and leaves out a portion. The sample records 95,000 to 100,000 clones, approximately 84% being singletons. Per germline, CDR1 LNHDA and CDR2 SQIVND (reference sequence). The CDR3 has 17 residues. Trimming cost V 3 bases and J 0 bases, with 14 bases left between them. The chain joins TRBV19 to TRBJ2-2; D is perhaps TRBD2 (5 bases). Sequenced material: peripheral blood, taken 28 days after the second AZD1222 dose. This sequence originates from an adult who received the AZD1222 COVID-19 vaccine. CDR3 DNA: TGTGCCAGTAGTATCCCCTTCAGCGGAGCGAACACCGGGGAGCTGTTTTTT. It yields the protein CASSIPFSGANTGELFF. Filled out from reference TRBV19 and TRBJ2-2, the complete variable domain reads DGGITQSPKYLFRKEGQNVTLSCEQNLNHDAMYWYRQDPGQGLRLIYYSQIVNDFQKGDIAEGYSVSREKKESFPLTVTSAQKNPTAFYLCASSIPFSGANTGELFFGEGSRLTVL.